The 23 T cell receptor beta chains given below trace back to one sample, sequenced in a study of blood T cell repertoires in COVID-19. The table came from immunoSEQ multiplex PCR; TCRdb's copy has only in-frame clones and leaves some out. The sample has approximately 340,000 clones, 87% seen once. Material for sequencing was peripheral blood. Receptors originate from a man aged 30 to 45 with COVID-19, enrolled during active disease.

This chain uses TRBV19 with TRBJ1-2; TRBD1 aligns across 7 bases. J gave up 8 bases and V 7 bases, and 7 bases lay outside the gene matches. Germline assignment: CDR1 LNHDA and CDR2 SQIVND (reference sequence). The CDR3 is 12 amino acids. CDR3 in amino acids: CASIQGLDGYTF. CDR3 nucleotide sequence: TGTGCCAGTATACAGGGGTTGGACGGCTACACCTTC.

In the case of this clone: Germline is not matched at one junction end, which may reflect a read error. The V and J genes are TRBV3-1 (or the pseudogene TRBV3-2) and TRBJ2-3; D possibly corresponds to TRBD2 (5 bases). Germline CDR1 and CDR2: LGHDT and YNNKEL (reference sequence). The length of the CDR3 is 14 residues. CDR3 nucleotide sequence: TGTGCCAGCACCCAAGGCCGGCGAGGGGATACGCAGTATTTT. Translated, it gives CASTQGRRGDTQYF.

The V call is TRBV18, the J call TRBJ2-7; 7 bases fit TRBD1. This CDR3 contains 14 residues. V shed 3 bases and J 1 base; nucleotides not matched to a gene: 3. In germline, CDR1 is KGHSH, CDR2 LQKENI. CDR3 sequence reads: CASSPGTDSYEQYF. Written as DNA, the CDR3 is TGTGCCAGCTCACCGGGGACAGATTCCTACGAGCAGTACTTC.

The rearrangement links TRBV6-5 to TRBJ2-5; TRBD1 aligns across 9 bases. J gave up 4 bases and V 6 bases, and 6 bases lay outside the gene matches. From germline, CDR1 is MNHEY and CDR2 SVGAGI. The CDR3 is 14 amino acids. The CDR3 bases are TGTGCCAGCAGGGACAGGGGAGGACCAGAGACCCAGTACTTC. Translation: CASRDRGGPETQYF.

The V gene is TRBV9, the J gene TRBJ2-5, with TRBD1 matching 7 bases. The CDR3 is made up of 15 amino acids. J gave up 1 base and V 4 bases, and 7 bases lay outside the gene matches. In germline, CDR1 is SGDLS, CDR2 YYNGEE. CDR3 sequence: CASSYSTGPQETQYF. The CDR3 DNA sequence: TGTGCCAGCAGCTACTCGACAGGGCCCCAAGAGACCCAGTACTTC.

Here the CDR3 reads CASSPSGGGRQETQYF. CDR3 nucleotides: TGTGCCAGCAGTCCCTCGGGGGGCGGGAGGCAAGAGACCCAGTACTTC. The chain links TRBV27 to TRBJ2-5; TRBD2 agrees at 8 bases. Germline values: CDR1 MNHEY, CDR2 SMNVEV (reference sequence). With V trimmed by 5 bases and J by 2 bases, 10 bases remained unmatched. The CDR3 runs 16 residues.

This chain joins TRBV7-2 and TRBJ1-2; TRBD1 aligns across 12 bases. The CDR3 covers 17 residues. From germline, CDR1 is SGHTA and CDR2 FQGNSA. J gave up 4 bases and V 3 bases, and 9 bases lay outside the gene matches. CDR3 sequence: CASSFANPGQGAYGYTF. The CDR3 DNA follows: TGTGCCAGCAGCTTCGCCAACCCGGGACAGGGGGCCTATGGCTACACCTTC.

The V and J genes are TRBV6-2 or TRBV6-3 and TRBJ2-1; no clear D. The germline CDR1 and CDR2 sequences are MNHEY and SVGEGT. Trimming took 0 bases from V and 0 from J, leaving 12 bases between them. The CDR3 spans 17 residues. The chain's CDR3 is CASSYSIATFSYNEQFF. In DNA, the CDR3 is TGTGCCAGCAGTTACTCGATCGCTACTTTCTCCTACAATGAGCAGTTCTTC.

V is TRBV7-2 and J is TRBJ2-6; unclear D gene. The CDR3 has 16 residues. The germline V and J ends were trimmed by 5 bases and 2 bases, with 13 bases remaining between them. Germline V gene lookup returns CDR1 SGHTA and CDR2 FQGNSA. The CDR3 reads CASSTQFTAGANVLTF. DNA of the CDR3: TGTGCCAGCAGCACCCAATTCACTGCTGGGGCCAACGTCCTGACTTTC.

V usage is TRBV9 and J usage is TRBJ2-6, with 10 bases identical to TRBD1. Germline CDR1 reads SGDLS; CDR2 reads YYNGEE. This CDR3 is built from 21 residues. V was clipped by 0 bases and J by 1 base; unmatched bases: 13. The chain's CDR3 is CASSVGRDRGLPQSGANVLTF. The CDR3 DNA sequence: TGTGCCAGCAGCGTAGGGCGGGACAGGGGCCTTCCTCAATCTGGGGCCAACGTCCTGACTTTC.

This clone was found once. V is TRBV6-2 or TRBV6-3 and J is TRBJ1-2; 8 bases are shared with TRBD1. CDR1 MNHEY and CDR2 SVGEGT come from the germline V gene. CDR3 length equals 14 residues. Losses at the gene ends were 2 bases for V and 3 bases for J; bases not matched to a gene: 2. In nucleotides, the CDR3 is TGTGCCAGCAGTTACGACAGGGGCTACTATGGCTACACCTTC. Its translation is CASSYDRGYYGYTF.

The chain couples TRBV11-2 to TRBJ2-5; TRBD2 matches at 8 bases. Germline values: CDR1 SGHAT, CDR2 FQNNGV. There are 15 residues in the CDR3. V was clipped by 1 base and J by 3 bases; unmatched bases: 4. The CDR3 sequence is CASSLGGGPKETQYF. The CDR3 DNA reads as TGTGCCAGCAGCTTAGGCGGGGGGCCTAAAGAGACCCAGTACTTC.

This clone was counted once. This sequence joins TRBV4-1 and TRBJ2-1; TRBD1 matches 9 bases. CDR1 is MGHRA, CDR2 YSYEKL, per germline. V gave up 1 base and J gave up 6 bases; unmatched junction bases: 7. CDR3 size: 16 residues. CDR3 in amino acids: CASSQVGLTGGNEQFF. CDR3 DNA: TGCGCCAGCAGCCAAGTTGGTCTGACAGGGGGCAATGAGCAGTTCTTC.

The chain links TRBV25-1 to TRBJ2-7, with D maybe TRBD1 (6 bases). V lost 0 bases to trimming and J lost 3 bases, with 15 bases between them. This CDR3 region has 16 residues. Germline V gene lookup returns CDR1 MGHDK and CDR2 SYGVNS. CDR3 sequence reads: CASSEYDSSRGYEQYF. In nucleotides, the CDR3 is TGTGCCAGCAGTGAATATGACTCCTCCAGGGGCTACGAGCAGTACTTC.

V usage is TRBV5-6 and J usage is TRBJ2-5, with 8 bases matching TRBD1. The CDR3 loop spans 15 amino acids. V dropped 2 bases and J dropped 4; count of bases not matched to a gene: 7. CDR1 and CDR2 (germline): SGHDT, YYEEEE. The CDR3 nucleotides are TGTGCCAGCAGCTTTGGCTACAGGGGGTCAGAGACCCAGTACTTC. Translating gives CASSFGYRGSETQYF.

The CDR3 loop reads CASLGTVYNEQFF. As DNA, the CDR3 is TGTGCCAGCCTTGGGACAGTCTACAATGAGCAGTTCTTC. This chain joins TRBV25-1 and TRBJ2-1; 7 positions match TRBD1. The germline gives CDR1 MGHDK, CDR2 SYGVNS. Germline trimming cut 8 bases from V and 3 bases from J; bases unmatched to any gene: 4. CDR3 size: 13 residues.

V gene TRBV4-2 combines with J gene TRBJ1-1, with 12 positions matching TRBD1. Losses at the gene ends were 1 base for V and 6 bases for J; bases not matched to a gene: 12. Germline V gives CDR1 LGHNA, CDR2 YNFKEQ. The length of the CDR3 is 18 residues. The CDR3, as DNA: TGTGCCAGCAGCCAAGGTCCGGGACAGGGGGCGGTTGGGTCTGAAGCTTTCTTT. This gives the protein CASSQGPGQGAVGSEAFF.

In its sample, this clone was seen a few times. Other DNA sequences in this sample translate to the same CDR3. This chain connects TRBV6-4 to TRBJ2-1; 11 nucleotides match TRBD2. V shed 6 bases, J shed 4 bases, and the junction held 5 bases outside the gene matches. The CDR3 extends over 15 amino acids. CDR1 MRHNA and CDR2 SNTAGT come from the germline V gene. Here the CDR3 DNA reads TGTGCCAGCAGCATACTAGCGGGGGCGTACAATGAGCAGTTCTTC. Its protein product is CASSILAGAYNEQFF.

The V and J genes are TRBV7-7 and TRBJ1-3; tentatively, D is TRBD1 (5 bases). The V gene lost 5 bases and the J gene lost 4 bases, with 9 bases spanning the gap. CDR3 length: 13 residues. Germline CDR1 is SSHAT and CDR2 is FNYEAQ (reference sequence). This chain's CDR3 is CASSPGGGNTIYF. CDR3 DNA sequence: TGTGCCAGCAGCCCCGGGGGGGGAAACACCATATATTTT.

V gene TRBV6-1 combines with J gene TRBJ2-5, with 10 bases lining up with TRBD2. CDR3 size: 15 residues. Germline CDR1 is MNHNS and CDR2 is SASEGT. Germline trimming cut 2 bases from V and 3 bases from J; bases unmatched to any gene: 3. The CDR3 DNA follows: TGTGCCAGCAGTGAATCTGGGACTAGCGAAGAGACCCAGTACTTC. This encodes CASSESGTSEETQYF.

The J gene is TRBJ2-1, the V gene TRBV11-1, with 9 bases matching TRBD2. Per germline, CDR1 SGHAT and CDR2 FQDESV (reference sequence). The CDR3 runs to 14 residues. V was pared by 4 bases and J by 9 bases, with 7 bases of the junction left unmatched. The CDR3 DNA follows: TGTGCCAGCAGCTCGGCGGGAGGGCCGGGTGAGCAGTTCTTC. Protein sequence: CASSSAGGPGEQFF. The variable domain in full, completed from reference TRBV11-1 and TRBJ2-1, reads EAEVAQSPRYKITEKSQAVAFWCDPISGHATLYWYRQILGQGPELLVQFQDESVVDDSQLPKDRFSAERLKGVDSTLKIQPAELGDSAMYLCASSSAGGPGEQFFGPGTRLTVL.

This chain links TRBV18 with TRBJ2-1; 8 bases match TRBD1. Germline loops: CDR1 KGHSH, CDR2 LQKENI. J lost 6 bases, V lost 4 bases, and 8 bases had no gene match. The CDR3 totals 15 residues. The CDR3: CASSLRDRSSNEQFF. CDR3 nucleotides: TGTGCCAGCTCACTAAGGGACAGGTCTAGCAATGAGCAGTTCTTC.

The chain carries TRBV5-6 and TRBJ1-2; 7 positions agree with TRBD1. Trimming removed 2 bases from V and 8 bases from J; junction bases left unmatched: 15. CDR1 is SGHDT and CDR2 is YYEEEE in the germline V gene. The CDR3 length is 16 residues. CDR3 in DNA: TGTGCCAGCAGCTTCATTCCGACAGGGTTCATCGGCGGCTACACCTTC. Protein: CASSFIPTGFIGGYTF.